This T cell receptor (beta chain) is drawn from a study of blood T cell repertoires in COVID-19. Study in general: Nucleic acid was either cDNA or gDNA, and it came from T cells, B-cell-depleted T cells, or PBMCs.

While infection was still active, Seattle patients were enrolled and then followed longitudinally. Trimming cost V 1 base and J 3 bases, with 10 bases left between them. This CDR3 is 15 amino acids long. The germline gives CDR1 SNHLY, CDR2 FYNNEI. This clone was counted only a few times. Per the original methods: Reference gene primers were amplified, and this amplification served to estimate nucleated cell counts. The table came from immunoSEQ multiplex PCR; TCRdb's copy has only in-frame clones and leaves some out. The V and J calls and clone size are taken from that table; D and trimming were inferred from the DNA. The table includes about 140,000 clones, less than 90% detected once.

The sequence derives from a human donor with COVID-19, enrolled during active disease. The donor label of this sample is uncertain. Sequences were obtained from peripheral blood. V gene TRBV2 combines with J gene TRBJ2-1; TRBD2 might be the D (5 bases). This chain's CDR3 is CASSEDAAGYNEQFF. The CDR3 bases are TGTGCCAGCAGTGAAGACGCGGCGGGCTACAATGAGCAGTTCTTC.